One and the same sample provided the 24 T cell receptor beta chains below, sequenced in a study of blood T cell repertoires in COVID-19. Assay used: immunoSEQ multiplex PCR; TCRdb lists only in-frame clones, some missing. The sample has some 75,000 clones, roughly 90% seen once. Sequences were obtained from peripheral blood. The receptors stem from a human donor in a cohort sampled during active COVID-19.

The chain joins TRBV5-4 to TRBJ1-1; possibly TRBD1 for D (6 bases). Trimming cost V 7 bases and J 3 bases, with 19 bases left between them. This CDR3 is 15 amino acids long. Looked up from germline, CDR1 is SGHNT and CDR2 is YYREEE (reference sequence). CDR3 bases: TGTGCCAGCGGCAGGGGAAGGGTGGAGTACACTGAAGCTTTCTTT. Translation: CASGRGRVEYTEAFF.

The chain uses TRBV29-1 and TRBJ1-1; the match to TRBD1 covers 7 bases. The germline V gene encodes CDR1 SQVTM and CDR2 ANQGSEA. The CDR3 spans 14 residues. The ends lost 8 bases at V and 2 bases at J; junction bases unmatched: 11. CDR3 loop: CSSGAGTANTEAFF. The CDR3 region has the DNA TGCAGCTCTGGGGCCGGGACAGCCAACACTGAAGCTTTCTTT.

The chain has TRBV11-2 and TRBJ2-3, with TRBD1 matching 10 bases. Trimming took 5 bases from V and 3 from J; bases not matched to a gene: 11. The CDR3 extends over 17 amino acids. CDR1 and CDR2 from the germline V gene are SGHAT and FQNNGV. The CDR3 loop is CASSPPSGTGDTDTQYF. DNA of the CDR3: TGTGCCAGCAGCCCACCATCAGGGACAGGGGATACAGATACGCAGTATTTT.

The V and J genes are TRBV27 and TRBJ1-5; 7 bases agree with TRBD1. CDR1 MNHEY and CDR2 SMNVEV come from the germline V gene (reference sequence). This CDR3 contains 16 residues. V was clipped by 4 bases and J by 4 bases; unmatched bases: 10. As DNA, the CDR3 is TGTGCCAGCAGTTCCTCTGTCGGGACAGCTAATCAGCCCCAGCATTTT. Encoded protein: CASSSSVGTANQPQHF.

This rearrangement joins TRBV6-2 or TRBV6-3 to TRBJ1-4; 7 bases are a match to TRBD1. CDR3 length: 14 residues. Germline CDR1 and CDR2: MNHEY and SVGEGT. The V segment lost 6 bases and the J segment 6 bases; nucleotides outside the gene matches: 7. CDR3 region: CASSPDREDEKLFF. For the CDR3, the DNA is TGTGCCAGCAGCCCCGACAGGGAAGATGAAAAACTGTTTTTT.

The CDR3 is CASSYTGGEIETQYF. DNA of the CDR3: TGTGCCAGCAGTTACACGGGAGGTGAAATTGAGACCCAGTACTTC. The gene calls are TRBV6-6 and TRBJ2-5, with 7 positions matching TRBD2. The CDR3 spans 15 residues. CDR1 and CDR2 from the germline V gene are MNHNY and SVGAGI (reference sequence). The trim removed 2 bases at V and 5 bases at J, leaving 8 bases unmatched.

V and J are TRBV7-2 and TRBJ2-7; the match to TRBD1 covers 7 bases. Germline V gene sequence: CDR1 SGHTA, CDR2 FQGNSA. The CDR3 has 14 amino acids. Unmatched junction bases numbered 9, after V lost 3 bases and J lost 7 bases. CDR3 nucleotides: TGTGCCAGCAGCTTCTTGACAGGGTCTGGGGAGCAGTACTTC. Protein sequence: CASSFLTGSGEQYF.

The chain links TRBV5-1 to TRBJ1-4; perhaps TRBD1 as D (5 bases). V was shortened by 0 bases and J by 8 bases, with 14 bases between the two germline ends. This CDR3 has 15 residues. Per the germline V gene, CDR1 is SGHRS and CDR2 is YFSETQ. The CDR3 loop reads CASSLEAGRVEKLFF. The CDR3 region has the DNA TGCGCCAGCAGCTTGGAGGCAGGGAGGGTCGAAAAACTGTTTTTT.

The V and J genes are TRBV27 and TRBJ2-7; a weak D match, TRBD1 (6 bases). CDR3 length: 15 residues. The V gene's germline CDR1 is MNHEY and CDR2 SMNVEV (reference sequence). Trimming left V 8 bases short and J 0 bases short, with 17 bases between. Here the CDR3 DNA reads TGTGCCAGCTCTCCGGACAGTCTCCTCTCCTACGAGCAGTACTTC. Translation gives CASSPDSLLSYEQYF.

A few counts support this clone. CDR3 nucleotide sequence: TGTGCCAGCAGCCCCCGACTGAGCGGGGCCTACAATGAGCAGTTCTTC. This sequence encodes CASSPRLSGAYNEQFF. The chain carries TRBV7-8 and TRBJ2-1, with TRBD2 identical over 7 bases. In germline, CDR1 is SGHVS, CDR2 FQNEAQ. The J segment lost 2 bases and the V segment lost 5 bases, leaving 9 bases of the junction unmatched. This CDR3 contains 16 residues. Complete variable domain (other parts from reference TRBV7-8 and TRBJ2-1): GAGVSQSPRYKVAKRGQDVALRCDPISGHVSLFWYQQALGQGPEFLTYFQNEAQLDKSGLPSDRFFAERPEGSVSTLKIQRTQQEDSAVYLCASSPRLSGAYNEQFFGPGTRLTVL.

This chain joins TRBV7-9 and TRBJ1-6; D not certain. The germline V gene has CDR1 SEHNR and CDR2 FQNEAQ (reference sequence). The CDR3 consists of 14 residues. Trimming shortened V by 1 base and J by 7 bases, and 8 bases separated the two germline ends. CDR3 residues: CASSLEQYNSPLHF. CDR3 DNA sequence: TGTGCCAGCAGCTTAGAACAGTACAATTCACCCCTCCACTTT. The full variable domain, with the rest looked up from reference TRBV7-9 and TRBJ1-6, is DTGVSQNPRHKITKRGQNVTFRCDPISEHNRLYWYRQTLGQGPEFLTYFQNEAQLEKSRLLSDRFSAERPKGSFSTLEIQRTEQGDSAMYLCASSLEQYNSPLHFGNGTRLTVT.

The chain employs TRBV24-1 and TRBJ2-3; possible D gene TRBD2, 5 bases. Trimming left V 7 bases short and J 0 bases short, with 16 bases between. Germline V CDR1 and CDR2: KGHDR, SFDVKD. The CDR3 length is 16 residues. CDR3 in amino acids: CATSAGLPTSTDTQYF. The CDR3 DNA reads as TGTGCCACCAGCGCTGGACTGCCCACAAGCACAGATACGCAGTATTTT.

The rearrangement joins TRBV3-1 (or the pseudogene TRBV3-2) to TRBJ1-1; D is ambiguous. The ends were cut back, 5 bases at V and 5 bases at J, with 9 bases in the middle. The CDR3 spans 12 residues. The V gene's germline CDR1 is LGHDT and CDR2 YNNKEL (reference sequence). The CDR3: CASSRGGTEAFF. The CDR3 nucleotides read TGTGCCAGCAGCAGAGGTGGAACTGAAGCTTTCTTT.

V usage is TRBV18 and J usage is TRBJ1-5, with a possible D match to TRBD1 (5 bases). V dropped 3 bases and J dropped 1 base, with 13 bases sitting between them. Germline V gene sequence: CDR1 KGHSH, CDR2 LQKENI. The CDR3 length is 16 residues. This CDR3 is CASSPGQDRSNQPQHF. The DNA of the CDR3 is TGTGCCAGCTCACCGGGGCAGGATAGGAGCAATCAGCCCCAGCATTTT.

This clone showed up just once. The V and J genes are TRBV30 and TRBJ2-7, with D maybe TRBD2 (5 bases). Per the germline V gene, CDR1 is GTSNPN and CDR2 is SVGIG (reference sequence). The CDR3 length is 11 residues. Trimming cost V 0 bases and J 6 bases, with 6 bases left between them. The CDR3 sequence is CAWSVEGEQYF. DNA for the CDR3: TGTGCCTGGAGTGTAGAGGGCGAGCAGTACTTC.

The rearrangement uses TRBV5-1 and TRBJ2-5, with D perhaps TRBD1 (6 bases). Per the germline V gene, CDR1 is SGHRS and CDR2 is YFSETQ. The ends were cut back, 0 bases at V and 0 bases at J, with 6 bases in the middle. CDR3 length: 14 amino acids. CDR3 protein: CASSLEGDQETQYF. CDR3 sequence (DNA): TGCGCCAGCAGCTTGGAGGGGGACCAAGAGACCCAGTACTTC.

The chain is built from TRBV7-8 and TRBJ2-7; 8 nucleotides agree with TRBD2. CDR1 is SGHVS, CDR2 FQNEAQ, per germline. V dropped 4 bases and J dropped 2; count of bases not matched to a gene: 4. The CDR3 loop spans 14 amino acids. The chain's CDR3 is CASSSGGGAYEQYF. As DNA, the CDR3 is TGTGCCAGCAGCTCGGGAGGGGGAGCCTACGAGCAGTACTTC.

The genes are TRBV19 and TRBJ1-1; 7 bases map to TRBD1. Germline trimming cut 6 bases from V and 4 bases from J; bases unmatched to any gene: 8. The germline CDR1 and CDR2 sequences are LNHDA and SQIVND (reference sequence). The length of the CDR3 is 14 residues. CDR3 sequence: CASSDTGVVTEAFF. In nucleotides, the CDR3 is TGTGCCAGTAGCGATACAGGGGTAGTCACTGAAGCTTTCTTT.

This sequence joins TRBV10-3 and TRBJ2-7, with a tentative D call TRBD2 (6 bases). The CDR3 length is 12 residues. The germline gives CDR1 ENHRY, CDR2 SYGVKD. Deletions cut 2 bases from V and 6 bases from J, with 8 bases between. The CDR3, as DNA: TGTGCCATCAGTGAGGTAGCGGTCGAGCAGTACTTC. Protein: CAISEVAVEQYF.

The chain carries TRBV24-1 and TRBJ1-2; 10 bases agree with TRBD1. Germline V gene lookup returns CDR1 KGHDR and CDR2 SFDVKD. This CDR3 comprises 14 residues. The trim removed 4 bases at V and 8 bases at J, leaving 6 bases unmatched. CDR3 amino acids: CATSDRDRGQGYTF. The CDR3 DNA reads as TGTGCCACCAGTGACCGCGACAGGGGGCAAGGCTACACCTTC.

This chain connects TRBV19 to TRBJ2-2, with D possibly being TRBD1 (6 bases). Trimming shortened V by 4 bases and J by 6 bases, and 18 bases separated the two germline ends. This CDR3 has 16 residues. Looked up from germline, CDR1 is LNHDA and CDR2 is SQIVND (reference sequence). CDR3 nucleotide sequence: TGTGCCAGTAGTAGGGGAGTGGGGGCTACCGCCGGGGAGCTGTTTTTT. Amino acid sequence: CASSRGVGATAGELFF.

The chain uses TRBV19 and TRBJ1-2, with TRBD1 as a possible D gene (6 bases). The CDR3 length is 14 residues. V was cut by 6 bases and J by 4 bases, with 15 bases left in between. CDR1 and CDR2 from the germline V gene are LNHDA and SQIVND (reference sequence). The CDR3 here is CASRETGDPYGYTF. The DNA of the CDR3 is TGTGCCAGTAGGGAGACAGGCGATCCCTATGGCTACACCTTC.

The chain combines TRBV2 with TRBJ2-5; 13 bases map to TRBD2. Trimming at V came to 5 bases and at J to 12 bases, leaving 15 bases not matched to a gene. The length of the CDR3 is 16 residues. Per germline, CDR1 SNHLY and CDR2 FYNNEI. Written as DNA, the CDR3 is TGTGCCAGCAGTCTAGGACTAGCGGGGGCCCTGGGACGCGAGTACTTC. Protein sequence: CASSLGLAGALGREYF.

The rearrangement joins TRBV18 to TRBJ2-5, with 10 nucleotides matching TRBD1. The CDR3 is 17 amino acids. From germline, CDR1 is KGHSH and CDR2 LQKENI. The J segment lost 2 bases and the V segment lost 5 bases, leaving 11 bases of the junction unmatched. The DNA of the CDR3 is TGTGCCAGCTCAAGCTTGCCGGGACAGGGGACTCAAGAGACCCAGTACTTC. As protein: CASSSLPGQGTQETQYF. Based on the CDR3 plus reference TRBV18 and TRBJ2-5, the full variable domain is NAGVMQNPRHLVRRRGQEARLRCSPMKGHSHVYWYRQLPEEGLKFMVYLQKENIIDESGMPKERFSAEFPKEGPSILRIQQVVRGDSAAYFCASSSLPGQGTQETQYFGPGTRLLVL.